This T cell receptor (beta chain) was captured by sequencing in a study of T cells in Graves' hyperthyroidism and ophthalmopathy. Points from the study as a whole: Stable hyperthyroidism and ophthalmopathy were separated using 13 V-J signatures. Among clonotypes expanded in thyroid above 0.001, most were also found in blood.

This clonotype was observed a few times. Its specificity is not known. Based on clinical symptoms, serum thyroxine and TRAb, thyroid ultrasound and orbital computed tomography, diagnoses were reached. Amplification of TCR beta CDR3 regions used RNA as the template. In the first-round RT-PCR of the TCR CDR3, the HTBI primer set was used. TCRdb re-called the multiplex PCR reads with MiXCR, one entry per CDR3 protein. The sample contains about 420,000 distinct CDR3 sequences, roughly 13% of which appear only once. Germline trimming cut 2 bases from V and 2 bases from J; bases unmatched to any gene: 7. CDR3 size: 19 residues. Germline V gene sequence: CDR1 MNHEY, CDR2 SVGAGI.

The sequenced sample consisted of blood. The chain employs TRBV6-5 and TRBJ2-3; 16 bases are a match to TRBD2. The receptor's source is a woman under 30 with Graves' hyperthyroidism. The CDR3 sequence: CASSYGQGLAGGFTDTQYF. CDR3 DNA sequence: TGTGCCAGCAGTTACGGACAGGGACTAGCGGGAGGGTTCACAGATACGCAGTATTTT.